The TCR beta chain described here comes from a study of blood T cell repertoires in COVID-19. On the study more broadly: COVID-19 samples collected from the United States, Italy and Spain covered acute and convalescent phases.

Looked up from germline, CDR1 is LNHDA and CDR2 is SQIVND (reference sequence). V lost 7 bases and J 1 base, leaving 16 bases between the germline ends. This CDR3 comprises 15 residues. As originally analysed: Estimated nucleated cell counts came from reference gene primer amplification. Only in-frame clones appear in the TCRdb table, and some are missing; sequencing was by immunoSEQ multiplex PCR. From that table come the V and J calls and clone size; the DNA was used to work out D and trimming. The data contain approximately 50,000 clones, around nine tenths of them singletons. The chain carries TRBV19 and TRBJ1-2; a possible D gene is TRBD1 (5 bases). This TCR derives from a man aged 50-59 years with acute or convalescent COVID-19. The sample taken for sequencing was peripheral blood. In nucleotides, the CDR3 is TGTGCCAGTAAAGTCCAGGGTAGGGGTAACTATGGCTACACCTTC. It specifies CASKVQGRGNYGYTF.